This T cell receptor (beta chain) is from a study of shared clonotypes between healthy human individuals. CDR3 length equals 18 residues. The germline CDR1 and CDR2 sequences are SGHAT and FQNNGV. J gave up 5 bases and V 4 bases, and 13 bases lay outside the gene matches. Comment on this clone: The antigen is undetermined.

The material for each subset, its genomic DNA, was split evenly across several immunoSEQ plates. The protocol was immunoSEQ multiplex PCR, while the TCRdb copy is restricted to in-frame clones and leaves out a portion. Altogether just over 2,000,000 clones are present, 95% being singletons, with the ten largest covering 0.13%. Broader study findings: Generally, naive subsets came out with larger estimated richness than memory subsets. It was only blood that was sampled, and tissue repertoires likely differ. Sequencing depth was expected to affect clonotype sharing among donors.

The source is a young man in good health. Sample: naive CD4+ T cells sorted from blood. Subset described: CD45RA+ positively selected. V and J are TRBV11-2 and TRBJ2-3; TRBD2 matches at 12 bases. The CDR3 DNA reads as TGTGCCAGCAGCTCCCGCCTCAGGACTAGCGGGATTCAAGATACGCAGTATTTT. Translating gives CASSSRLRTSGIQDTQYF. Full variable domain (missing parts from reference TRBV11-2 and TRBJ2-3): EAGVAQSPRYKIIEKRQSVAFWCNPISGHATLYWYQQILGQGPKLLIQFQNNGVVDDSQLPKDRFSAERLKGVDSTLKIQPAKLEDSAVYLCASSSRLRTSGIQDTQYFGPGTRLTVL.